These 23 T cell receptor beta chains were all obtained from the same sample, sequenced in a study of shared clonotypes between healthy human individuals. Repertoires were generated with immunoSEQ multiplex PCR, while TCRdb's copy carries only in-frame clones and drops some. The data hold 980,000 or so clones, with about three quarters observed a single time. The sample was memory CD4+ T cells sorted from blood. As to subset: CD45RA-negative fraction. Every receptor here comes from a young man in good health.

The J gene is TRBJ2-5, the V gene TRBV7-2; 7 nucleotides agree with TRBD1. Germline V gene lookup returns CDR1 SGHTA and CDR2 FQGNSA. CDR3 length: 15 residues. With 2 bases clipped from V and 1 base from J, the junction kept 4 bases outside the gene matches. DNA of the CDR3: TGTGCCAGCAGCTTAAGGGGGACAGTCCAAGAGACCCAGTACTTC. This encodes CASSLRGTVQETQYF.

The chain couples TRBV7-8 to TRBJ2-6; TRBD1 might be the D (6 bases). The CDR3 covers 21 residues. CDR1 is SGHVS, CDR2 FQNEAQ, per germline. V dropped 1 base and J dropped 0 bases, with 22 bases sitting between them. The CDR3 loop is CASSLERGRPGAVSGANVLTF. The CDR3, as DNA: TGTGCCAGCAGCTTAGAGAGGGGCCGGCCAGGGGCCGTCTCTGGGGCCAACGTCCTGACTTTC.

The J gene is TRBJ2-3, the V gene TRBV9; D is possibly TRBD1 (5 bases). The CDR3 contains 13 residues. Germline loops: CDR1 SGDLS, CDR2 YYNGEE. V was trimmed by 1 base and J by 11 bases, leaving 14 bases between them. The DNA for the CDR3 is TGTGCCAGCAGCGTACCTGGGGCTTTAGAGCAGTATTTT. It encodes CASSVPGALEQYF.

Details on this clone: The sample carries other DNA sequences with the same CDR3. The chain employs TRBV9 and TRBJ2-2; 8 bases match TRBD1. Germline CDR1 reads SGDLS; CDR2 reads YYNGEE. The V gene end was trimmed by 2 bases and the J gene end by 3 bases; junction bases not matched to a gene: 6. The CDR3 sequence is 16 residues long. CDR3 DNA sequence: TGTGCCAGCAGCGTTGCTGGACAGGGCGACACCGGGGAGCTGTTTTTT. Translating it yields CASSVAGQGDTGELFF.

This clone showed up just once. A read error likely explains this, since a far larger clone differs by one base. This chain links TRBV9 with TRBJ2-2, with D uncertain. CDR1 SGDLS and CDR2 YYNGEE come from the germline V gene. The CDR3 loop spans 12 amino acids. Trimming stripped 3 bases from V and 3 bases from J, with 3 bases between. CDR3 in DNA: TGTGCCAGCAGCGCGGACACCGGGGAGCTGTTTTTT. Protein: CASSADTGELFF.

The sample holds a few counts of this clone. CDR3 sequence (DNA): TGTGCCAGCTCGGACTCCCCCTCCTACGAGCAGTACTTC. Translated, it gives CASSDSPSYEQYF. The rearrangement uses TRBV28 and TRBJ2-7; D might be TRBD2 (5 bases). V was trimmed by 8 bases and J by 0 bases, leaving 11 bases between them. The CDR3 totals 13 residues. Germline CDR1 reads MDHEN; CDR2 reads SYDVKM.

The sample holds one count of this clone. The V and J genes are TRBV10-3 and TRBJ2-5; D gene unclear. Germline loops: CDR1 ENHRY, CDR2 SYGVKD. Trimming removed 0 bases at V and 5 bases at J, with 10 bases between. CDR3 length: 14 residues. In nucleotides, the CDR3 is TGTGCCATCAGTGAGTCAAGGGCTATGGAGACCCAGTACTTC. Translation: CAISESRAMETQYF.

This clone was observed a handful of times. The V call is TRBV7-8, the J call TRBJ2-7; D possibly uses TRBD1 or TRBD2 (5 bases each). This CDR3 contains 15 residues. Germline V lookup: CDR1 SGHVS, CDR2 FQNEAQ. Trimming left V 5 bases short and J 3 bases short, with 17 bases between. Written as DNA, the CDR3 is TGTGCCAGCAGCCCTCCGGGACGGACGATCTACGAGCAGTACTTC. It yields the protein CASSPPGRTIYEQYF.

The chain links TRBV5-4 to TRBJ1-2; unclear D gene. The CDR3 spans 13 residues. Trimming took off 2 bases at V and 5 bases at J, with 10 bases between the two ends. Looked up from germline, CDR1 is SGHNT and CDR2 is YYREEE (reference sequence). CDR3 DNA sequence: TGTGCCAGCAGCTTAAACGGGAGATATGGCTACACCTTC. This gives the protein CASSLNGRYGYTF.

The chain carries TRBV29-1 and TRBJ1-2; D perhaps matches TRBD1 (5 bases). Trimming removed 2 bases from V and 6 bases from J, with 13 bases in between. The length of the CDR3 is 13 residues. The germline V gene encodes CDR1 SQVTM and CDR2 ANQGSEA. CDR3 nucleotides: TGCAGCGTTGAAATCTACGGGGACGATGGCTACACCTTC. This translates into CSVEIYGDDGYTF.

This clone showed up just a few times. The gene calls are TRBV6-5 and TRBJ1-1; 9 bases are shared with TRBD1. CDR1 is MNHEY, CDR2 SVGAGI, per germline. The V gene end was trimmed by 4 bases and the J gene end by 5 bases; junction bases not matched to a gene: 11. The CDR3 consists of 16 residues. In DNA, the CDR3 is TGTGCCAGCAGTTTTTTTCAGACAGGGGGAAGAACTGAAGCTTTCTTT. Translated: CASSFFQTGGRTEAFF.

The chain employs TRBV18 and TRBJ1-1; D not certain. The germline gives CDR1 KGHSH, CDR2 LQKENI. The CDR3 extends over 17 amino acids. Trimming cost V 2 bases and J 5 bases, with 21 bases left between them. In DNA form, the CDR3 reads TGTGCCAGCTCACCAAAAACTTCTCCGGGAAGTGGGACTGAAGCTTTCTTT. This codes for CASSPKTSPGSGTEAFF.

The chain is built from TRBV15 and TRBJ2-1; TRBD2 matches 9 bases. Germline lookup yields CDR1 LNHNV and CDR2 YYDKDF (reference sequence). CDR3 length: 18 residues. Germline trimming cut 0 bases from V and 4 bases from J; bases unmatched to any gene: 10. CDR3 coding DNA: TGTGCCACCAGCAGAGATCCTGGCGCGGGGGGGCGGTACAATGAGCAGTTCTTC. Amino acid sequence: CATSRDPGAGGRYNEQFF.

The V gene is TRBV13, the J gene TRBJ2-1; 11 positions agree with TRBD1. The CDR3 length is 15 residues. Germline loops: CDR1 PRHDT, CDR2 FYEKMQ (reference sequence). Losses at the gene ends were 8 bases for V and 3 bases for J; bases not matched to a gene: 6. CDR3 sequence reads: CASWDRGDFYNEQFF. The CDR3 DNA sequence: TGTGCCAGCTGGGACAGGGGGGACTTCTACAATGAGCAGTTCTTC.

The chain combines TRBV10-3 with TRBJ2-2; 12 positions match TRBD1. The CDR3 consists of 19 residues. Trimming at V came to 6 bases and at J to 0 bases, leaving 11 bases not matched to a gene. Germline CDR1 and CDR2: ENHRY and SYGVKD. In DNA form, the CDR3 reads TGTGCCATCAGGGCCGGGACAGGGGGCCCGCAATCGAACACCGGGGAGCTGTTTTTT. Its translation is CAIRAGTGGPQSNTGELFF.

The gene calls are TRBV18 and TRBJ2-7, with TRBD1 matching 9 bases. With V trimmed by 0 bases and J by 2 bases, 2 bases remained unmatched. Germline-derived CDR1 and CDR2 are KGHSH and LQKENI. The CDR3 is made up of 15 amino acids. The CDR3 coding sequence is TGTGCCAGCTCACCACCAGGGACAGGGACCTACGAGCAGTACTTC. Translation gives CASSPPGTGTYEQYF.

The gene calls are TRBV7-9 and TRBJ1-4; D perhaps matches TRBD1 (5 bases). Trimming pared 0 bases from V and 5 bases from J, leaving 7 bases between. From germline, CDR1 is SEHNR and CDR2 FQNEAQ (reference sequence). The CDR3 runs 14 residues. CDR3 loop: CASSLAGENEKLFF. CDR3 nucleotides: TGTGCCAGCAGCTTAGCAGGGGAAAATGAAAAACTGTTTTTT.

This chain connects TRBV30 to TRBJ1-3; a possible D gene is TRBD1 (5 bases). The CDR3 is 17 residues long. The V gene's germline CDR1 is GTSNPN and CDR2 SVGIG (reference sequence). V lost 0 bases to trimming and J lost 0 bases, with 15 bases between them. The CDR3 protein is CAWSVGSGHFSGNTIYF. In DNA form, the CDR3 reads TGTGCCTGGAGTGTAGGGTCCGGACACTTCTCTGGAAACACCATATATTTT.

As concerns this clone: Distinct nucleotide sequences in the sample also encode this CDR3. The chain couples TRBV11-2 to TRBJ1-2; TRBD1 is a possible D gene (5 bases). Germline CDR1 reads SGHAT; CDR2 reads FQNNGV. V lost 4 bases to trimming and J lost 5 bases, with 8 bases between them. There are 12 residues in the CDR3. The CDR3 bases are TGTGCCAGCAGCTCCGGGGGGTATGGCTACACCTTC. This codes for CASSSGGYGYTF.

This clone has more than one count but fewer than ten. Other DNA sequences of this sample code for an identical CDR3. This rearrangement joins TRBV5-4 to TRBJ2-3; tentatively, D is TRBD2 (6 bases). V was cut by 2 bases and J by 0 bases, with 7 bases left in between. This CDR3 comprises 14 residues. Per germline, CDR1 SGHNT and CDR2 YYREEE (reference sequence). CDR3 loop: CASSFSGSTDTQYF. In DNA, the CDR3 is TGTGCCAGCAGCTTTAGCGGAAGCACAGATACGCAGTATTTT.

This clone came up once. The V gene is TRBV5-1, the J gene TRBJ2-6; 14 bases map to TRBD2. V trimming: 4 bases; J trimming: 2 bases; junction bases outside the gene matches: 5. Germline V lookup: CDR1 SGHRS, CDR2 YFSETQ. CDR3 length equals 18 residues. The CDR3 protein is CASSGGLAGVAGANVLTF. The CDR3 coding sequence is TGCGCCAGCAGCGGGGGACTAGCGGGAGTAGCTGGGGCCAACGTCCTGACTTTC.

The chain couples TRBV2 to TRBJ2-1; 10 bases map to TRBD1. Germline V lookup: CDR1 SNHLY, CDR2 FYNNEI. The ends lost 6 bases at V and 1 base at J; junction bases unmatched: 3. The length of the CDR3 is 15 residues. The CDR3 sequence is CASRRDRGSYNEQFF. In DNA, the CDR3 is TGTGCCAGCAGGAGGGACAGGGGTTCCTACAATGAGCAGTTCTTC.

This clone was seen a handful of times. The sample carries other DNA sequences with the same CDR3. The chain joins TRBV5-1 to TRBJ2-5; unclear D gene. This CDR3 spans 11 amino acids. V was pared by 2 bases and J by 3 bases, with 2 bases between. Germline CDR1 is SGHRS and CDR2 is YFSETQ. CDR3 residues: CASSFKETQYF. The CDR3 coding sequence is TGCGCCAGCAGCTTTAAAGAGACCCAGTACTTC.